This entry lists 23 T cell receptor beta chains sequenced from one sample in a study of shared clonotypes between healthy human individuals. TCRdb's copy holds only in-frame clones and misses some; the assay was immunoSEQ multiplex PCR. Altogether approximately 2.5 million clones are present, under 95% being singletons, with the ten largest covering approximately 0.35%. The sequenced sample was naive CD4+ T cells from PBMCs. Subset meaning: CD45RA+ positively selected. The receptors derive from a young man in good health. Some clones in this sample may be carry-over from other donors' samples.

V is TRBV15 and J is TRBJ1-1; TRBD1 is a possible D gene (6 bases). V lost 0 bases to trimming and J lost 14 bases, with 16 bases between them. There are 13 residues in the CDR3. Germline loops: CDR1 LNHNV, CDR2 YYDKDF (reference sequence). The CDR3 DNA sequence: TGTGCCACCAGCAGAGATTTGGCGACAGGAGGCTTCTTT. Translation gives CATSRDLATGGFF.

The gene calls are TRBV4-1 and TRBJ2-7; D possibly corresponds to TRBD2 (7 bases). CDR3 size: 16 residues. Germline V gives CDR1 MGHRA, CDR2 YSYEKL. V shed 0 bases and J shed 7 bases, with 19 bases lying between them. The CDR3 reads CASSQDRGEGPGEQYF. The CDR3 DNA is TGCGCCAGCAGCCAAGATAGGGGGGAGGGCCCAGGGGAGCAGTACTTC.

The chain joins TRBV27 to TRBJ1-2; D uncertain. The germline V gene encodes CDR1 MNHEY and CDR2 SMNVEV (reference sequence). This CDR3 region has 15 residues. V was pared by 3 bases and J by 1 base, with 12 bases between. CDR3 sequence: CASSFAGGLNYGYTF. The CDR3 bases are TGTGCCAGCAGTTTCGCAGGAGGGCTTAACTATGGCTACACCTTC.

V is TRBV5-1 and J is TRBJ1-1; D possibly corresponds to TRBD1 (5 bases). Trimming shortened V by 4 bases and J by 1 base, and 11 bases separated the two germline ends. This CDR3 has 14 amino acids. Germline CDR1 is SGHRS and CDR2 is YFSETQ. The CDR3 bases are TGCGCCAGCAGCAATGGACACCAGAACACTGAAGCTTTCTTT. It is translated as CASSNGHQNTEAFF.

As to this clone: Other nucleotide sequences from this sample produce the same CDR3. The chain is built from TRBV7-9 and TRBJ2-5; D may match TRBD1 or TRBD2 (5 bases each). The CDR3 loop spans 11 amino acids. Germline lookup yields CDR1 SEHNR and CDR2 FQNEAQ (reference sequence). The V end was cut by 3 bases, the J end by 11 bases, with 10 bases between. Here the CDR3 reads CASSLQGEQYF. DNA of the CDR3: TGTGCCAGCAGCTTGCAGGGAGAGCAGTACTTC.

The V call is TRBV7-9, the J call TRBJ2-7; D remains ambiguous. CDR3 length: 14 residues. V lost 1 base, J lost 3 bases, and 10 bases lay in between. Germline lookup yields CDR1 SEHNR and CDR2 FQNEAQ (reference sequence). The CDR3 sequence: CASSLEGRVYEQYF. The CDR3 bases are TGTGCCAGCAGCTTAGAGGGTAGGGTCTACGAGCAGTACTTC.

J is TRBJ2-5 and V is TRBV7-9; TRBD1 agrees at 9 bases. The end of the DNA aligns better with TRBJ2-7, so the J call may be wrong. Per germline, CDR1 SEHNR and CDR2 FQNEAQ (reference sequence). The length of the CDR3 is 15 residues. CDR3 amino acids: CASSLGGQGRNEQYF. In DNA, the CDR3 is TGTGCCAGCAGCTTAGGGGGACAGGGTCGTAACGAGCAGTACTTC.

This chain uses TRBV28 with TRBJ2-3, with 11 bases that match TRBD2. Germline-derived CDR1 and CDR2 are MDHEN and SYDVKM. V dropped 7 bases and J dropped 4; count of bases not matched to a gene: 10. This CDR3 spans 16 amino acids. The CDR3 loop reads CASTSIAGGLADTQYF. The CDR3, as DNA: TGTGCCAGCACCTCTATAGCGGGAGGGTTGGCAGATACGCAGTATTTT. Complete variable domain (other parts from reference TRBV28 and TRBJ2-3): DVKVTQSSRYLVKRTGEKVFLECVQDMDHENMFWYRQDPGLGLRLIYFSYDVKMKEKGDIPEGYSVSREKKERFSLILESASTNQTSMYLCASTSIAGGLADTQYFGPGTRLTVL.

V usage is TRBV5-1 and J usage is TRBJ2-7, with D perhaps TRBD1 (5 bases). CDR1 is SGHRS and CDR2 is YFSETQ in the germline V gene. The CDR3 has 13 residues. Trimming took off 4 bases at V and 3 bases at J, with 11 bases between the two ends. The chain's CDR3 is CASSANQGYEQYF. The CDR3, as DNA: TGCGCCAGCAGCGCCAATCAGGGCTACGAGCAGTACTTC.

The chain combines TRBV5-1 with TRBJ1-6, with D unclear. V was cut by 5 bases and J by 6 bases, with 18 bases left in between. The germline CDR1 and CDR2 sequences are SGHRS and YFSETQ. The CDR3 is 16 amino acids. As DNA, the CDR3 is TGCGCCAGCAGAACCACAGCTCGAGGCGGTAATTCACCCCTCCACTTT. This gives the protein CASRTTARGGNSPLHF. The whole variable domain, remainder taken from reference TRBV5-1 and TRBJ1-6, is KAGVTQTPRYLIKTRGQQVTLSCSPISGHRSVSWYQQTPGQGLQFLFEYFSETQRNKGNFPGRFSGRQFSNSRSEMNVSTLELGDSALYLCASRTTARGGNSPLHFGNGTRLTVT.

The chain joins TRBV6-5 to TRBJ2-7; 9 bases align to TRBD2. The V gene's germline CDR1 is MNHEY and CDR2 SVGAGI. This CDR3 has 14 amino acids. The V segment lost 6 bases and the J segment 4 bases; nucleotides outside the gene matches: 7. This CDR3 reads CASSKTSGTYEQYF. CDR3 in DNA: TGTGCCAGCAGCAAGACTAGCGGCACTTACGAGCAGTACTTC.

The rearrangement links TRBV27 to TRBJ2-3; D is undetermined. Trimming left V 6 bases short and J 2 bases short, with 18 bases between. The V gene's germline CDR1 is MNHEY and CDR2 SMNVEV (reference sequence). CDR3 length: 16 amino acids. The CDR3, as DNA: TGTGCCAGCAGCTTGGGCACCCAGAGCCCCACAGATACGCAGTATTTT. It specifies CASSLGTQSPTDTQYF.

The chain recombines TRBV19 with TRBJ2-1; D gene unclear. Germline V gene lookup returns CDR1 LNHDA and CDR2 SQIVND (reference sequence). Between the trimmed V and J ends, which lost 5 bases and 2 bases, there was a span of 7 bases. The CDR3 is made up of 13 amino acids. CDR3 loop: CASSGPPYNEQFF. For the CDR3, the DNA is TGTGCCAGTAGTGGCCCACCCTACAATGAGCAGTTCTTC.

The V gene is TRBV7-3, the J gene TRBJ2-2; 7 nucleotides line up with TRBD2. V was pared by 3 bases and J by 5 bases, with 6 bases of the junction left unmatched. Germline V gene data show CDR1 as SGHTA and CDR2 as FQGTGA. The CDR3 runs 15 residues. The CDR3 loop is CASSFQAGRTGELFF. The CDR3 DNA reads as TGTGCCAGCAGCTTCCAAGCGGGAAGAACCGGGGAGCTGTTTTTT. Combining the CDR3 with reference TRBV7-3 and TRBJ2-2 gives the whole variable domain GAGVSQTPSNKVTEKGKYVELRCDPISGHTALYWYRQSLGQGPEFLIYFQGTGAADDSGLPNDRFFAVRPEGSVSTLKIQRTERGDSAVYLCASSFQAGRTGELFFGEGSRLTVL.

The chain is built from TRBV10-3 and TRBJ2-3; D not certain. The CDR3 length is 13 residues. Germline V gene lookup returns CDR1 ENHRY and CDR2 SYGVKD. The ends were cut back, 10 bases at V and 4 bases at J, with 15 bases in the middle. The CDR3, as DNA: TGTGCCACCTCTGGAGAAAGGGCAGATACGCAGTATTTT. It specifies CATSGERADTQYF.

CDR3 DNA: TGTGCCAGCATCATCCGGGGTGGGAACACTGAAGCTTTCTTT. As protein: CASIIRGGNTEAFF. The genes are TRBV28 and TRBJ1-1; D uncertain. Germline CDR1 is MDHEN and CDR2 is SYDVKM. CDR3 length: 14 residues. Trimming cost V 7 bases and J 1 base, with 13 bases left between them.

This chain uses TRBV19 with TRBJ1-2, with 8 bases identical to TRBD1. This CDR3 spans 15 amino acids. The V and J ends lost 8 bases and 2 bases, in that order; junction bases with no gene match: 10. Germline V CDR1 and CDR2: LNHDA, SQIVND (reference sequence). CDR3 bases: TGTGCCAGTGGAACGCAGGGGGCGCGGAACTATGGCTACACCTTC. As protein: CASGTQGARNYGYTF.

The rearrangement joins TRBV5-4 to TRBJ2-1, with 11 positions matching TRBD2. The V and J ends lost 4 bases and 13 bases, in that order; junction bases with no gene match: 4. This CDR3 region has 12 residues. CDR1 SGHNT and CDR2 YYREEE come from the germline V gene (reference sequence). Here the CDR3 DNA reads TGTGCCAGCAGCACGGGACTAGCGGAACAGTTCTTC. Amino acids: CASSTGLAEQFF.

This rearrangement joins TRBV28 to TRBJ2-3; 7 bases map to TRBD1. V was pared by 2 bases and J by 4 bases, with 3 bases of the junction left unmatched. Germline V gives CDR1 MDHEN, CDR2 SYDVKM. The CDR3 contains 14 residues. CDR3 nucleotide sequence: TGTGCCAGCAGTTTACGTGACAGGGCAGATACGCAGTATTTT. Protein sequence: CASSLRDRADTQYF.

The chain joins TRBV5-1 to TRBJ1-5, with unresolved D. The V and J ends lost 0 bases and 7 bases respectively, with 14 bases between them. Germline assignment: CDR1 SGHRS and CDR2 YFSETQ. CDR3 length: 15 amino acids. CDR3 sequence (DNA): TGCGCCAGCAGCTTGGACGGCAGTAGTACGCAGCCCCAGCATTTT. This codes for CASSLDGSSTQPQHF.

This clone was seen only once. The chain couples TRBV19 to TRBJ2-5; TRBD2 matches 8 bases. From germline, CDR1 is LNHDA and CDR2 SQIVND (reference sequence). The V and J ends lost 5 bases and 7 bases, in that order; junction bases with no gene match: 9. The CDR3 runs 14 residues. The CDR3 protein is CASSRLAGTVTQYF. The CDR3 nucleotides read TGTGCCAGTAGTCGTTTAGCGGGAACCGTGACCCAGTACTTC.

The chain has TRBV5-6 and TRBJ2-6; D gene uncertain. The CDR3 is 15 residues long. Deletions cut 1 base from V and 0 bases from J, with 5 bases between. Germline lookup yields CDR1 SGHDT and CDR2 YYEEEE. The CDR3 loop is CASSLISSGANVLTF. The CDR3 DNA follows: TGTGCCAGCAGCTTGATATCCTCTGGGGCCAACGTCCTGACTTTC.

The rearrangement joins TRBV30 to TRBJ2-7; possible D gene TRBD1, 5 bases. The CDR3 spans 11 residues. Germline values: CDR1 GTSNPN, CDR2 SVGIG (reference sequence). V gave up 5 bases and J gave up 6 bases, with 11 bases separating them. The CDR3 reads CAWSGFAEQYF. CDR3 DNA: TGTGCCTGGTCAGGGTTTGCCGAGCAGTACTTC.